This T cell receptor (beta chain) was sequenced during a study of cytotoxic CD8 clonotypes in ibrutinib-treated CLL. TCRdb's table, derived via immunoSEQ multiplex PCR, lists solely in-frame clones and lacks some. The sample gives about 300,000 clones, 70% to 80% of which show up once; about 5.8% is in the top ten. The CDR3 runs to 16 residues. Germline V gives CDR1 KGHSH, CDR2 LQKENI. V was cut by 6 bases and J by 6 bases, with 22 bases left in between. The TCR sequence derives from a human donor with chronic lymphocytic leukemia. The chain couples TRBV18 to TRBJ2-3; perhaps TRBD2 as D (6 bases). The sequences come from PBMCs, collected at disease progression, from a patient treated with ibrutinib. The CDR3 reads CASSTKTRGSGDTQYF. For the CDR3, the DNA is TGTGCCAGCTCGACAAAGACTAGAGGGAGTGGGGATACGCAGTATTTT.